This T cell receptor (beta chain) was observed in a study of OX40 agonist ivuxolimab in advanced cancers. Study at large: A mean age of roughly 60 years, range about 20 to 79, was recorded, and more than 80% were male. Enrollees could have had prior anti-PD-1, anti-PD-L1 or anti-CTLA-4 therapy, which more than 30% had received.

This CDR3 has 14 residues. The germline V and J ends were trimmed by 2 bases and 4 bases, with 11 bases remaining between them. Germline V CDR1 and CDR2: WSHSY, SAAADI. Method: immunoSEQ multiplex PCR; TCRdb's copy keeps in-frame clones and lacks some. Of 60,000 to 85,000 clones detected, around 87% appear once; the ten largest clones hold about 0.5%. The clonotype comes from an adult with an advanced solid tumor such as melanoma, head and neck, liver or kidney cancer. The chain combines TRBV10-2 with TRBJ1-2, with a weak D call TRBD1 (6 bases). The source was CD4+ or CD8+ T cells sorted from blood, collected in a trial of the OX40 agonist ivuxolimab. CDR3 nucleotide sequence: TGCGCCAGCAGTGAGACAGGGAAGGTCTATGGCTACACCTTC. It yields the protein CASSETGKVYGYTF.